Reported below is one T cell receptor beta chain. What this receptor recognizes is not known. Base quality data are lacking; no much larger clone is found one base away. TCRbeta CDR3 regions were amplified from genomic DNA by means of the immunoSEQ Assay, a bias-controlled multiplex PCR. In the authors' own workflow: The number of nucleated cells in each sample was estimated by amplification of reference gene primers within the assay. To quantify the absolute abundance of each unique TCRbeta CDR3 rearrangement, sequence reads were collapsed and filtered. For each sample, productive Simpson clonality was calculated by taking the square root of Simpson's diversity index across productive rearrangements. TCRdb carries this immuneACCESS record with in-frame sequences only. Its versions omit some clonotypes, under half of them owing to an unresolved V gene in the studies checked, with the rest unexplained. That table gives V, J and clone size, and the DNA gave D and trimming. This sample holds 200,000 to 300,000 clones; under 90% were observed only once. The top ten clonotypes cover around 4.2% of the sample.

The data stem from a study of blood T cell repertoires in COVID-19 (dated by TCRdb to 2018 to 2021). In the study overall: Collaborator samples came from the United States, Italy and Spain and covered acute and convalescent phases of COVID-19. Where HLA class I and class II types were available, the types were taken from metadata supplied by the sample provider, not from assay-based typing. Samples were obtained from the ongoing ImmuneRACE study (first 160 participants) and from over 1,000 subjects provided by 6 global collaborators. The material from the prospective study consisted of cDNA or gDNA derived from T cells, B-cell-depleted T cells, or PBMCs. Nearly every sample came with metadata listing a de-identified subject ID, COVID-19 status, age in years and sex. The repertoires were made available in a free public database intended to serve as a resource for research on the immune response to SARS-CoV-2. The dataset comprised deeply sampled blood TCRbeta repertoires from subjects exposed to, actively infected with, or recovered from COVID-19. Broader findings and caveats from the paper: How much clinical and demographic metadata was included differed by source and by participant, and the metadata was provided uncurated.

V trim: 4 bases; J trim: 5 bases; unmatched bases: 13. The CDR3 runs 18 amino acids, cysteine and phenylalanine included. Just the 54-base CDR3 DNA is kept, in frame starting at base 1. The germline V gene encodes CDR1 SGHTA and CDR2 FQGTGA. Each collaborating institution followed its own protocols to collect whole blood in K2EDTA tubes. For TCRbeta analysis, collaborator samples were shipped as frozen whole blood, as isolated PBMCs, or as DNA extracted from either sample type. Material: peripheral blood. This chain is built from TRBV7-3 and TRBJ2-3; TRBD2 matches 12 bases in the middle. The TCR was taken from a man aged 60 to 75 with acute or convalescent COVID-19. The CDR3 in this case is CASSSSTSGRSGGDTQYF. In nucleotide form, the sequence is TGTGCCAGCAGCTCCTCGACTAGCGGGAGATCGGGAGGAGATACGCAGTATTTT.